This T cell receptor beta chain originates from a study of shared clonotypes between healthy human individuals (dated by TCRdb to about 2020). Turning to the overall study: A couple of women and three men aged 18 to 49 years were included in the cohort. For each donor, CD4 naive and CD4 memory were each given three plates, CD8 naive was given two plates, and CD8 memory was given one plate. Blood TCR repertoires of several healthy adults were deeply sequenced to estimate repertoire size and the extent of clonotype sharing between individuals. To increase sequencing depth and limit assay-specific biases, different laboratories used diverse techniques to prepare libraries and sequence TCR repertoires. Each donor's leukapheresis produced roughly between roughly 0.85 and 9.5 billion PBMCs. Overall study outcomes, separate from this receptor: Because the study included a small number of donors, the genetic and exposure-history diversity represented was limited. Only blood was sampled, and tissue TCR repertoires likely differ from those in blood. Based on pairwise subsampling, the degree of clonotype sharing among donors was expected to be affected by sequencing depth. Even with the large sequencing depth, rarefaction of the sorted-subset datasets indicated that sequencing was incomplete. Estimated clonotype richness was generally larger for naive than for memory subsets. Compared with non-shared clonotypes, the clonotypes found in all four sorted-subset donors had higher generation probabilities. Sharing across several donors was observed for about 5% of naive CD4, under 4% of naive CD8, over 2% of memory CD4, and roughly 0.4% of memory CD8 clonotypes.

Using the deep immunoSEQ assay, multiplex PCR amplified TCR CDR3 regions from genomic DNA. For each cell subset, the extracted genomic DNA was distributed evenly across all wells of several immunoSEQ 96-well plates, and each plate served as one replicate. Each replicate PCR for sorted subsets received 200 ng genomic DNA, equal to about 30,000 T cell genomes. The purified libraries were quantified using a Qubit 3.0 fluorometer, sized with a Bioanalyzer 2100, and then quantified again using the KAPA Library Quantification kit. A separate single-read 150-cycle Illumina NextSeq 550 flow cell was used to sequence each immunoSEQ 96-well plate. From the authors' description of their analysis: Because the immunoSEQ output included only junctional sequences and no quality scores, the filtering could not be the same as the filtering used for full-length reads. Sequences were annotated with PyIR, a Python wrapper for IgBLAST v1.9, using IMGT germline references to assign V/J genes and CDR3. Reads with weak V/J assignments (E-value above 1e-6), missing CDR3, stop codons, out-of-frame junctions, or ambiguous translated residues were removed. V3J clonotypes were defined by identical inferred V gene, J gene, and CDR3 amino acid sequence. To compute the percentage overlap between repertoires, the number of shared unique clonotypes was divided by the size of the smaller repertoire. Richness of each repertoire was evaluated using RTK rarefaction, the Chao1 estimator, and Recon v2.1 estimates of unobserved clonotypes. Generation probabilities for all TCRbeta clonotypes obtained by the gDNA method from a few donors were computed using OLGA. Here the immuneACCESS table is served through TCRdb, limited to in-frame sequences with V and J called. Missing clones are a known gap in these copies; in checked studies unresolved V genes cover under half, and the rest lacks a known reason. Clonal size and the V and J genes are those of that table, whereas D and trimming came from the DNA. The sample profile shows about 2.4 million clones; approximately 93% of them were found once. The biggest ten clones account for 0.36% of the sample.

Of note for this clone: The clone's antigen remains unknown. No much larger clone exists at a distance of one base, and base qualities are not known. This sample also contains other DNA sequences that code for the same CDR3.

Donors were healthy HIV-negative adults with no recently reported acute infections or vaccinations. Every donor was a Caucasian adult living in Nashville, Tennessee, USA. CD4+ T cells were enriched by magnetic negative selection, after which naive cells were positively selected on CD45RA and the negative fraction was taken as the memory subset. Blood was collected by leukapheresis, and PBMCs were isolated by Ficoll-Histopaque density gradient centrifugation and then cryopreserved in liquid nitrogen vapor phase. Analytical flow cytometry was used to check the purity and quantity of every magnetically sorted T cell population. From each sorted fraction, genomic DNA was isolated and quantified by UV absorbance on a Nanodrop 2000c. Material for sequencing was naive CD4+ T cells from PBMCs. In light of the paper, this sample's cell subset or site label describes: CD45RA+ positively selected. This clonotype was obtained from a man younger than 35 in good health. Some clones in this sample may be carry-over from other donors' samples.

The CDR3 region has the sequence CASSLGQGTYEQYF. The bases read TGTGCCAGCAGCTTGGGACAGGGGACCTACGAGCAGTACTTC. The sequence links TRBV11-2 to TRBJ2-7, with TRBD1 identical over 10 junction bases. CDR1 and CDR2 (SGHAT, FQNNGV) derive from the germline V gene. Trimming leaves V shorter by 3 bases and J shorter by 2 bases, with the junction holding 1 base beyond the gene matches. Spanning cysteine to phenylalanine, the CDR3 consists of 14 amino acids. Only the CDR3 region is kept as DNA, spanning 42 bases read in frame from base 1. Full variable domain (CDR3 extended with the reference TRBV11-2 and TRBJ2-7 proteins): EAGVAQSPRYKIIEKRQSVAFWCNPISGHATLYWYQQILGQGPKLLIQFQNNGVVDDSQLPKDRFSAERLKGVDSTLKIQPAKLEDSAVYLCASSLGQGTYEQYFGPGTRLTVT.